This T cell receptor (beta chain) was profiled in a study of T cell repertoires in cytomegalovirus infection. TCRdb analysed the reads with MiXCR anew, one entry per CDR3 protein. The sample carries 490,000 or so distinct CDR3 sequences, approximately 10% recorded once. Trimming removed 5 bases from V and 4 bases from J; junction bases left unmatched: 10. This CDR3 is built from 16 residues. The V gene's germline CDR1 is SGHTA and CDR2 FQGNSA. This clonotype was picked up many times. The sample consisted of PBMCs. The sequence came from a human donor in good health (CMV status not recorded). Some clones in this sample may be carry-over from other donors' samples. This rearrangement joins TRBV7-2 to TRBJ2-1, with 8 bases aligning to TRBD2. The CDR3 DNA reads TGTGCCAGCAGCCCTGGGGGCGGGAGGCTGTACAATGAGCAGTTCTTC. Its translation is CASSPGGGRLYNEQFF.